One and the same sample provided the 22 T cell receptor beta chains below, sequenced in a study of T cells in Graves' hyperthyroidism and ophthalmopathy (dated by TCRdb to 2018 to 2020). Libraries were prepared through multiplex PCR. The listed sequencing device is Illumina HiSeq 2000. Amplification of TCR beta CDR3 regions was carried out from RNA transcripts. The first round of RT-PCR for the TCR CDR3 was performed with the HTBI primer set and the Qiagen OneStep RT-PCR kit. TCRdb reworked the public reads: Q25 trimming with fastp, MiXCR clone assembly, productive beta chains retained. One record per CDR3 amino acid sequence lists the most common genes and DNA. The sample table shows under 350,000 distinct CDR3 sequences, and about a sixth are seen once. Approximately 57% of the sample is taken by the ten largest. Sequenced sample: blood. The receptors originated from an older woman with Graves' ophthalmopathy.

The sample holds a few counts of this clonotype. This chain connects TRBV27 to TRBJ2-4; a weak D match, TRBD2 (6 bases). V was clipped by 3 bases and J by 5 bases, with 14 bases between them. Germline CDR1 and CDR2: MNHEY and SMNVEV (reference sequence). The CDR3 consists of 15 residues. In nucleotides, the CDR3 is TGTGCCAGCAGTTTTATTCACCCGGGGGAAAACATTCAGTACTTC. The encoded protein is CASSFIHPGENIQYF.

The gene calls are TRBV6-5 and TRBJ1-2; D is unresolved. The CDR3 covers 12 residues. The germline gives CDR1 MNHEY, CDR2 SVGAGI. V was shortened by 2 bases and J by 3 bases, with 4 bases between the two germline ends. In DNA form, the CDR3 reads TGTGCCAGCAGTTACCAGGACTATGGCTACACCTTC. This translates into CASSYQDYGYTF.

Ten or more counts support this clonotype. The J gene is TRBJ2-1, the V gene TRBV10-3, with a tentative D call TRBD1 (5 bases). The V end lost 7 bases, the J end lost 7 bases, and 11 bases lay between the germline ends. This CDR3 is built from 12 residues. CDR1 is ENHRY and CDR2 is SYGVKD in the germline V gene. For the CDR3, the DNA is TGTGCCATCAACGGAAACAGGAATGAGCAGTTCTTC. Encoded protein: CAINGNRNEQFF.

Many counts were recorded for this clonotype. V usage is TRBV12-3 or TRBV12-4 and J usage is TRBJ2-2, with D unresolved. Trimming cost V 8 bases and J 4 bases, with 17 bases left between them. CDR3 length: 15 amino acids. The CDR3 bases are TGTGCCAGCGGGGTCTACGCGATGGGCACCGGGGAGCTGTTTTTT. Translating it yields CASGVYAMGTGELFF.

The genes are TRBV7-9 and TRBJ1-2; D is possibly TRBD1 (5 bases). The CDR3 sequence is 14 residues long. Trimming left V 2 bases short and J 4 bases short, with 11 bases between. In germline, CDR1 is SEHNR, CDR2 FQNEAQ (reference sequence). This CDR3 reads CASSLMGEGYGYTF. In DNA, the CDR3 is TGTGCCAGCAGCTTAATGGGGGAGGGCTATGGCTACACCTTC.

The table lists this clonotype with many counts. The chain couples TRBV2 to TRBJ2-2; possibly TRBD1 for D (6 bases). The germline V gene has CDR1 SNHLY and CDR2 FYNNEI. CDR3 length: 13 residues. The germline V and J ends were trimmed by 6 bases and 7 bases, with 12 bases remaining between them. Written as DNA, the CDR3 is TGTGCCAGCAGATCCGGACAGATCGGGGAGCTGTTTTTT. This codes for CASRSGQIGELFF.

The genes are TRBV6-2 or TRBV6-3 and TRBJ2-1; TRBD2 agrees at 10 bases. With 4 bases clipped from V and 4 bases from J, the junction kept 16 bases outside the gene matches. This CDR3 is built from 19 residues. CDR1 and CDR2 from the germline V gene are MNHEY and SVGEGT. The CDR3 sequence: CASSCPQRGASGGYNEQFF. CDR3 in DNA: TGTGCCAGCAGTTGCCCCCAGAGGGGAGCTAGCGGGGGTTACAATGAGCAGTTCTTC.

In its sample, this clonotype was seen many times. The CDR3 loop is CASSYSGRGSPLHF. The CDR3 DNA follows: TGTGCCAGCAGTTACTCGGGCAGGGGATCACCCCTCCACTTT. The V call is TRBV6-6, the J call TRBJ1-6, with a tentative D call TRBD1 (6 bases). Per the germline V gene, CDR1 is MNHNY and CDR2 is SVGAGI (reference sequence). This CDR3 has 14 amino acids. Trimming removed 0 bases at V and 10 bases at J, with 10 bases between.

There are a few counts of this clonotype. This chain connects TRBV12-3 or TRBV12-4 to TRBJ1-3; a possible D gene is TRBD1 (6 bases). The V and J ends lost 4 bases and 16 bases respectively, with 17 bases between them. The CDR3 sequence is 12 residues long. The CDR3 loop reads CASSSMGTLPYF. CDR3 sequence (DNA): TGTGCCAGCAGTTCGATGGGGACACTACCGTATTTT.

This clonotype has at least ten counts. This chain connects TRBV20-1 to TRBJ1-2; D not resolved. Between the trimmed V and J ends, which lost 4 bases and 8 bases, there was a span of 5 bases. CDR1 DFQATT and CDR2 SNEGSKA come from the germline V gene (reference sequence). There are 9 residues in the CDR3. The CDR3 region is CSAMDGYTF. DNA of the CDR3: TGCAGTGCTATGGACGGCTACACCTTC.

This clonotype was found many times. The V and J genes are TRBV5-1 and TRBJ2-1; TRBD2 matches 11 bases. Germline V gene data show CDR1 as SGHRS and CDR2 as YFSETQ. This CDR3 contains 17 residues. The J segment lost 4 bases and the V segment lost 4 bases, leaving 10 bases of the junction unmatched. The DNA for the CDR3 is TGCGCCAGCAGCGTAAATCCGGGACTAGCGGCTTACAATGAGCAGTTCTTC. Translating gives CASSVNPGLAAYNEQFF.

The sample holds many counts of this clonotype. The chain uses TRBV18 and TRBJ1-1; unclear D gene. The V and J ends lost 6 bases and 4 bases respectively, with 12 bases between them. The CDR3 totals 13 residues. CDR1 is KGHSH and CDR2 is LQKENI in the germline V gene. In nucleotides, the CDR3 is TGTGCCAGCTCCCCTAACGGAGGCACTGAAGCTTTCTTT. Amino acid sequence: CASSPNGGTEAFF.

This clonotype showed up just a few times. The chain employs TRBV9 and TRBJ1-2, with D possibly being TRBD1 (5 bases). The CDR3 covers 15 residues. Trimming left V 0 bases short and J 3 bases short, with 12 bases between. In germline, CDR1 is SGDLS, CDR2 YYNGEE. The CDR3 DNA reads as TGTGCCAGCAGCGTAGGTGGAGGGGCCCACTATGGCTACACCTTC. Its translation is CASSVGGGAHYGYTF.

This clonotype was seen at least ten times. The V gene is TRBV10-3, the J gene TRBJ2-7, with TRBD2 matching over 10 bases. Germline V gene lookup returns CDR1 ENHRY and CDR2 SYGVKD. V trimming: 0 bases; J trimming: 6 bases; junction bases outside the gene matches: 5. The CDR3 has 15 residues. The CDR3 here is CAISESLAGGSEQYF. CDR3 coding DNA: TGTGCCATCAGTGAGTCGTTAGCGGGAGGTAGCGAGCAGTACTTC.

The CDR3 loop is CASSSYGGSYNEQFF. In DNA form, the CDR3 reads TGCGCCAGCAGCTCCTATGGTGGGTCCTACAATGAGCAGTTCTTC. The chain recombines TRBV5-1 with TRBJ2-1; D unclear. V was cut by 3 bases and J by 1 base, with 11 bases left in between. This CDR3 is built from 15 residues. Germline assignment: CDR1 SGHRS and CDR2 YFSETQ.

V usage is TRBV24-1 and J usage is TRBJ1-5; D might be TRBD1 (5 bases). The CDR3 runs to 12 residues. CDR1 is KGHDR and CDR2 is SFDVKD in the germline V gene. Trimming shortened V by 8 bases and J by 4 bases, and 8 bases separated the two germline ends. CDR3 region: CATMGVNQPQHF. CDR3 sequence (DNA): TGTGCCACCATGGGGGTAAATCAGCCCCAGCATTTT.

J is TRBJ2-2 and V is TRBV7-6; 15 bases fit TRBD2. Germline trimming cut 5 bases from V and 1 base from J; bases unmatched to any gene: 17. Germline V gene data show CDR1 as SGHVS and CDR2 as FNYEAQ. The CDR3 extends over 22 amino acids. The CDR3 nucleotides are TGTGCCAGCAGCCACACCCCCCCTACAGCGGGACTAGCGGGGGGGAACACCGGGGAGCTGTTTTTT. It translates to CASSHTPPTAGLAGGNTGELFF.

This clonotype was picked up many times. The chain uses TRBV2 and TRBJ2-3, with 8 bases matching TRBD2. The CDR3 runs to 15 residues. Germline CDR1 is SNHLY and CDR2 is FYNNEI. The ends lost 3 bases at V and 4 bases at J; junction bases unmatched: 6. The CDR3 loop reads CASSDRGGTSDTQYF. CDR3 coding DNA: TGTGCCAGCAGTGATCGCGGGGGGACCTCAGATACGCAGTATTTT.

CDR3 in DNA: TGTGCCAGCCTAGGGGACAGGGCCATCTACGAGCAGTACTTC. This sequence encodes CASLGDRAIYEQYF. The J gene is TRBJ2-7, the V gene TRBV6-2 or TRBV6-3; 9 bases align to TRBD1. The CDR3 length is 14 residues. Germline lookup yields CDR1 MNHEY and CDR2 SVGEGT. V lost 8 bases and J lost 3; bases outside the gene matches: 8.

The rearrangement uses TRBV19 and TRBJ1-1; maybe TRBD1 (5 bases). Germline V gives CDR1 LNHDA, CDR2 SQIVND (reference sequence). The CDR3 covers 13 residues. V was pared by 7 bases and J by 5 bases, with 14 bases between. The CDR3, as DNA: TGTGCCAGTACCATGGGACGAGGGACTGAAGCTTTCTTT. Residues: CASTMGRGTEAFF.

The chain has TRBV7-2 and TRBJ2-3; 8 nucleotides agree with TRBD1. V shed 7 bases and J 7 bases; nucleotides not matched to a gene: 16. The CDR3 totals 16 residues. The germline CDR1 and CDR2 sequences are SGHTA and FQGNSA. The DNA of the CDR3 is TGTGCCAGCACTCTTGGGTCCAGGGGGCGCGCAAATACGCAGTATTTT. Amino acids: CASTLGSRGRANTQYF.

At least ten counts were recorded for this clonotype. The genes are TRBV6-1 and TRBJ1-2, with D perhaps matching TRBD1 (5 bases). The CDR3 totals 14 residues. Trimming shortened V by 6 bases and J by 4 bases, and 15 bases separated the two germline ends. CDR1 MNHNS and CDR2 SASEGT come from the germline V gene. The CDR3 sequence: CASRVLGDFYGYTF. In DNA form, the CDR3 reads TGTGCCAGCAGAGTTCTGGGGGATTTCTATGGCTACACCTTC.